A single sample gave rise to the 22 T cell receptor beta chains below, sequenced in a study of post-analysis software for immune sequencing data. Study-wide points: Higher frequency in patients than in controls was seen for five TRBV segments, with TRBV5-6, TRBV5-1 and TRBV20-1 among them.

These TCRs' antigens remain unknown. Prepared libraries of TCR beta cDNA carried unique molecular identifiers. Using its own MiXCR run on the PCR reads, TCRdb lists one record per CDR3 protein. The sample has 820,000 or so distinct CDR3 sequences; about 50% are singletons. The specimen was blood. The receptor source for this set is a girl aged 10-17 years with multiple sclerosis.

V is TRBV20-1 and J is TRBJ2-7; unclear D gene. The V gene's germline CDR1 is DFQATT and CDR2 SNEGSKA (reference sequence). This CDR3 region has 14 residues. V lost 4 bases and J lost 4, with 17 bases in between. In DNA, the CDR3 is TGCAGTGCTACCGGCGTTCCCCGAATATACGAGCAGTACTTC. This gives the protein CSATGVPRIYEQYF.

The V and J genes are TRBV5-1 and TRBJ2-3, with a tentative D call TRBD2 (5 bases). V was pared by 0 bases and J by 3 bases, with 11 bases between. Per the germline V gene, CDR1 is SGHRS and CDR2 is YFSETQ. CDR3 length: 15 residues. The CDR3 loop reads CASSLGSPGTDTQYF. CDR3 in DNA: TGCGCCAGCAGCTTGGGCTCTCCGGGGACAGATACGCAGTATTTT.

V usage is TRBV3-1 and J usage is TRBJ1-1; a weak D match, TRBD1 (5 bases). V was trimmed by 1 base and J by 6 bases, leaving 12 bases between them. Germline CDR1 and CDR2: LGHDT and YNNKEL (reference sequence). The CDR3 covers 14 residues. The chain's CDR3 is CASSQASGGAEAFF. CDR3 DNA: TGTGCCAGCAGCCAAGCCTCCGGGGGGGCTGAAGCTTTCTTT. The whole variable domain, remainder taken from reference TRBV3-1 and TRBJ1-1, is DTAVSQTPKYLVTQMGNDKSIKCEQNLGHDTMYWYKQDSKKFLKIMFSYNNKELIINETVPNRFSPKSPDKAHLNLHINSLELGDSAVYFCASSQASGGAEAFFGQGTRLTVV.

V and J are TRBV29-1 and TRBJ2-5; 8 bases align to TRBD1. Germline V lookup: CDR1 SQVTM, CDR2 ANQGSEA. With 0 bases clipped from V and 4 bases from J, the junction kept 10 bases outside the gene matches. The CDR3 covers 16 residues. This chain's CDR3 is CSVEDDRDRQPETQYF. In DNA, the CDR3 is TGCAGCGTTGAAGATGACCGGGACAGGCAACCAGAGACCCAGTACTTC.

The J gene is TRBJ2-6, the V gene TRBV7-9; tentative D call: TRBD1 (5 bases). V shed 10 bases and J shed 1 base, with 17 bases lying between them. The CDR3 has 16 residues. Germline CDR1 is SEHNR and CDR2 is FQNEAQ (reference sequence). The CDR3 sequence is CATVQVGPSGANVLTF. CDR3 bases: TGTGCCACCGTACAGGTGGGCCCTTCTGGGGCCAACGTCCTGACTTTC.

This clonotype has a handful of counts. This sequence joins TRBV7-8 and TRBJ1-1; D is undetermined. The V gene's germline CDR1 is SGHVS and CDR2 FQNEAQ. The CDR3 has 15 amino acids. V shed 4 bases and J shed 1 base, with 13 bases lying between them. In nucleotides, the CDR3 is TGTGCCAGCAGCTCCGCCTTGACATGGAACACTGAAGCTTTCTTT. The encoded protein is CASSSALTWNTEAFF.

This clonotype has a handful of counts. J is TRBJ1-1 and V is TRBV5-8; no reliable D call. Germline V gene data show CDR1 as SGHTS and CDR2 as YDEGEE. The ends were cut back, 3 bases at V and 1 base at J, with 10 bases in the middle. The length of the CDR3 is 14 residues. CDR3 protein: CASSYRTRNTEAFF. The CDR3 nucleotides read TGTGCCAGCAGCTATCGGACGAGGAACACTGAAGCTTTCTTT. Complete variable domain (other parts from reference TRBV5-8 and TRBJ1-1): EAGVTQSPTHLIKTRGQQATLRCSPISGHTSVYWYQQALGLGLQFLLWYDEGEERNRGNFPPRFSGRQFPNYSSELNVNALELEDSALYLCASSYRTRNTEAFFGQGTRLTVV.

This chain connects TRBV6-1 to TRBJ1-5; D call uncertain. Trimming cost V 2 bases and J 8 bases, with 13 bases left between them. Germline CDR1 and CDR2: MNHNS and SASEGT. There are 14 residues in the CDR3. The CDR3 DNA sequence: TGTGCCAGCAGTGAAAGGTGGGCGGGAGAGCCCCAGCATTTT. Its protein product is CASSERWAGEPQHF.

This clonotype came up a few times. This chain links TRBV7-9 with TRBJ2-7, with 7 positions matching TRBD1. Germline CDR1 is SEHNR and CDR2 is FQNEAQ (reference sequence). The J segment lost 0 bases and the V segment lost 8 bases, leaving 4 bases of the junction unmatched. This CDR3 has 13 amino acids. CDR3 in DNA: TGTGCCAGCCGTGGGACAGACTCCTACGAGCAGTACTTC. Translated: CASRGTDSYEQYF.

This clonotype has only a few counts. The V and J genes are TRBV10-3 and TRBJ2-7, with D possibly being TRBD2 (5 bases). From germline, CDR1 is ENHRY and CDR2 SYGVKD. The CDR3 contains 14 residues. V lost 0 bases, J lost 5 bases, and 11 bases lay in between. Here the CDR3 reads CAISESRPRDEQYF. CDR3 DNA: TGTGCCATCAGTGAGTCCCGCCCGAGGGACGAGCAGTACTTC.

CDR3: CSARELAGVEQYF. The CDR3, as DNA: TGCAGTGCTAGAGAACTAGCGGGAGTAGAGCAGTACTTC. The genes are TRBV20-1 and TRBJ2-7; 11 bases align to TRBD2. Germline assignment: CDR1 DFQATT and CDR2 SNEGSKA (reference sequence). V dropped 0 bases and J dropped 7; count of bases not matched to a gene: 2. CDR3 length: 13 amino acids.

This clonotype was found a few times. This chain joins TRBV4-2 and TRBJ2-1, with a weak D call TRBD2 (6 bases). CDR1 and CDR2 from the germline V gene are LGHNA and YNFKEQ. The CDR3 consists of 16 residues. Deletions cut 1 base from V and 4 bases from J, with 14 bases between. The DNA for the CDR3 is TGTGCCAGCAGCCAAGCGGACGGGGGTGGTTACAATGAGCAGTTCTTC. Its translation: CASSQADGGGYNEQFF.

This clonotype was observed a few times. V usage is TRBV11-2 and J usage is TRBJ2-3; D might be TRBD2 (5 bases). The CDR3 is 16 residues long. Germline assignment: CDR1 SGHAT and CDR2 FQNNGV. The V gene lost 2 bases and the J gene lost 0 bases, with 12 bases spanning the gap. The CDR3 loop is CASSLISATSTDTQYF. Here the CDR3 DNA reads TGTGCCAGCAGCTTAATTAGCGCAACTAGCACAGATACGCAGTATTTT. Full variable domain (outside the CDR3, taken from reference TRBV11-2 and TRBJ2-3): EAGVAQSPRYKIIEKRQSVAFWCNPISGHATLYWYQQILGQGPKLLIQFQNNGVVDDSQLPKDRFSAERLKGVDSTLKIQPAKLEDSAVYLCASSLISATSTDTQYFGPGTRLTVL.

V gene TRBV29-1 combines with J gene TRBJ2-5, with 9 bases aligning to TRBD2. This CDR3 has 16 residues. Unmatched junction bases numbered 13, after V lost 3 bases and J lost 5 bases. Per the germline V gene, CDR1 is SQVTM and CDR2 is ANQGSEA. Written as DNA, the CDR3 is TGCAGCGTTGAGGTCGGCCGGCTAGCGGGGAGGGAGACCCAGTACTTC. Translation gives CSVEVGRLAGRETQYF.

The gene calls are TRBV15 and TRBJ1-1; D gene ambiguous. The CDR3 length is 14 residues. Trimming took 0 bases from V and 3 from J, leaving 8 bases between them. Germline CDR1 LNHNV, CDR2 YYDKDF (reference sequence). CDR3 region: CATSRDGPDTEAFF. CDR3 coding DNA: TGTGCCACCAGCAGAGATGGACCTGACACTGAAGCTTTCTTT.

This clonotype came up a few times. CDR3 region: CASSPPGRLFRTEAFF. CDR3 nucleotides: TGTGCCAGCAGCCCCCCTGGGAGATTGTTCCGCACTGAAGCTTTCTTT. The V and J genes are TRBV7-9 and TRBJ1-1; D gene ambiguous. Germline V lookup: CDR1 SEHNR, CDR2 FQNEAQ (reference sequence). The CDR3 length is 16 residues. V lost 5 bases and J lost 4, with 20 bases in between.

The chain joins TRBV7-9 to TRBJ2-3, with D maybe TRBD2 (6 bases). This CDR3 is 14 amino acids long. Germline CDR1 SEHNR, CDR2 FQNEAQ (reference sequence). V was shortened by 4 bases and J by 2 bases, with 10 bases between the two germline ends. CDR3 coding DNA: TGTGCCAGCAGCTCGGGGACTTACACAGATACGCAGTATTTT. It is translated as CASSSGTYTDTQYF.

This clonotype turned up a few times. The CDR3 here is CSATSGASYEQYF. As DNA, the CDR3 is TGCAGCGCAACTAGCGGAGCTTCCTACGAGCAGTACTTC. The V gene is TRBV29-1, the J gene TRBJ2-7; 8 bases line up with TRBD2. Germline V gene sequence: CDR1 SQVTM, CDR2 ANQGSEA. The J segment lost 1 base and the V segment lost 7 bases, leaving 6 bases of the junction unmatched. There are 13 residues in the CDR3.

The rearrangement uses TRBV7-9 and TRBJ2-5, with TRBD1 identical over 7 bases. The germline gives CDR1 SEHNR, CDR2 FQNEAQ (reference sequence). V dropped 5 bases and J dropped 4; count of bases not matched to a gene: 16. The CDR3 has 17 residues. The chain's CDR3 is CASSPPGTEGARETQYF. CDR3 coding DNA: TGTGCCAGCAGCCCACCCGGGACAGAAGGAGCAAGAGAGACCCAGTACTTC.

A few counts support this clonotype. The chain carries TRBV5-5 and TRBJ1-2; 10 bases are shared with TRBD1. The CDR3 totals 16 residues. Germline values: CDR1 SGHKS, CDR2 YYEKEE (reference sequence). Germline trimming cut 4 bases from V and 7 bases from J; bases unmatched to any gene: 13. In DNA, the CDR3 is TGTGCCAGCAGCGCAAAGAGACAGGGGGCGCAGGGTGGCTACACCTTC. It encodes CASSAKRQGAQGGYTF.

V is TRBV20-1 and J is TRBJ2-3; tentative D call: TRBD1 (6 bases). CDR3 size: 17 residues. Germline lookup yields CDR1 DFQATT and CDR2 SNEGSKA (reference sequence). CDR3 amino acids: CRPAPPKDRQSTDTQYF. CDR3 coding DNA: TGCAGGCCTGCCCCTCCCAAGGACAGACAGAGCACAGATACGCAGTATTTT.

This clonotype was counted between two and nine times. J is TRBJ2-1 and V is TRBV10-3, with a weak D call TRBD1 (8 bases). The CDR3 contains 15 residues. The germline V gene encodes CDR1 ENHRY and CDR2 SYGVKD. Trimming cost V 6 bases and J 4 bases, with 16 bases left between them. CDR3 in amino acids: CAIRTGEGWYNEQFF. DNA for the CDR3: TGTGCCATCAGGACAGGGGAGGGTTGGTACAATGAGCAGTTCTTC.